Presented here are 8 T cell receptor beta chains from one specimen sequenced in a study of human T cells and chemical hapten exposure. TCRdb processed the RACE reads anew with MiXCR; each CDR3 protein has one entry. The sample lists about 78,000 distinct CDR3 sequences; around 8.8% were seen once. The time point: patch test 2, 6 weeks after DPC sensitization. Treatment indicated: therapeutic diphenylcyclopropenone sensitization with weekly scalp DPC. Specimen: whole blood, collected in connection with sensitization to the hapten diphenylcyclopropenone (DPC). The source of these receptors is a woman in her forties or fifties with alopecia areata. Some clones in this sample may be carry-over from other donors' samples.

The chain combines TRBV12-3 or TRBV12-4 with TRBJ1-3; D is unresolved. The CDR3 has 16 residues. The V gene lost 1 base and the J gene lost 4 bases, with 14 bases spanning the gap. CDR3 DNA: TGTGCCAGCAGTTTAGTTTCTGGCTTTGAAGGAAACACCATATATTTT. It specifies CASSLVSGFEGNTIYF.

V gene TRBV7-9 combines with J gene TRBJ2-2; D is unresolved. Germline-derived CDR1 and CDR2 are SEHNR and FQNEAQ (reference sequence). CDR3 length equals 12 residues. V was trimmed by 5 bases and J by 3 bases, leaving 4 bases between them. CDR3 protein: CASSGYTGELFF. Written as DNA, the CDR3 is TGTGCCAGCAGCGGATACACCGGGGAGCTGTTTTTT.

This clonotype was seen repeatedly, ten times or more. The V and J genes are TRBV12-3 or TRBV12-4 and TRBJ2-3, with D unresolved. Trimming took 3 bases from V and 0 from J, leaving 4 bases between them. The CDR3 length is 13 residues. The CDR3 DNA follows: TGTGCCAGCAGTTTGCTGAGCACAGATACGCAGTATTTT. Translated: CASSLLSTDTQYF.

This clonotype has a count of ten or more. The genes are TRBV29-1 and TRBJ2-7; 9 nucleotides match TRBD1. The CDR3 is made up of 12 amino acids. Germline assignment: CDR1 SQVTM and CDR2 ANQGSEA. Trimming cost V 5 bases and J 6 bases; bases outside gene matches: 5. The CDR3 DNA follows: TGCAGCGTTCGGACAGGGGATGCCGAGCAGTACTTC. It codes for CSVRTGDAEQYF.

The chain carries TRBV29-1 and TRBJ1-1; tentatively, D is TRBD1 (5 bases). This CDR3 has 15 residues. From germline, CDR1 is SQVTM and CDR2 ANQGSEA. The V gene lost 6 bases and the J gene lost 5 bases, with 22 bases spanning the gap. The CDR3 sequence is CSVHPVVGAGTEAFF. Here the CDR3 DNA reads TGCAGCGTACACCCTGTGGTAGGGGCTGGTACTGAAGCTTTCTTT.

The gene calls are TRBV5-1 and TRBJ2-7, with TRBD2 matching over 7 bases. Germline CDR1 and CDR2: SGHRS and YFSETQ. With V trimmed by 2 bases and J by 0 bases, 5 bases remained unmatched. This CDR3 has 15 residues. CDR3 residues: CASSLEAGSSYEQYF. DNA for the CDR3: TGCGCCAGCAGCTTAGAAGCGGGGAGCTCCTACGAGCAGTACTTC.

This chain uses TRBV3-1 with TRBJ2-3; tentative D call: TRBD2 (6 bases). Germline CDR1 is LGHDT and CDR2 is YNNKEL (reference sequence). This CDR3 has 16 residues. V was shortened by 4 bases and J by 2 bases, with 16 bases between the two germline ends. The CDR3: CASSPTWTTNTDTQYF. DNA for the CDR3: TGTGCCAGCAGCCCTACATGGACTACCAACACAGATACGCAGTATTTT.

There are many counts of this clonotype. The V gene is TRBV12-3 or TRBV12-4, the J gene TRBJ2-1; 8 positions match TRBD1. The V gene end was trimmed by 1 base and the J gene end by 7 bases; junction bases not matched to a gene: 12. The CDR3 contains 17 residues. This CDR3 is CASSLVRGRGRHNEQFF. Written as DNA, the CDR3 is TGTGCCAGCAGTTTAGTCCGCGGCAGGGGGCGCCATAATGAGCAGTTCTTC.